Below are 12 T cell receptor beta chains sequenced from a single sample in a study of blood T cells in healthy people across ages. PCR was performed a second time for roughly 6 to 12 cycles using a sample-barcoded 5' primer and a J-beta primer mix. TCRdb used MiXCR to reprocess the 5' RACE reads, holding one entry per CDR3 protein. The table records 1.5 million or so distinct CDR3 sequences, roughly 43% of them present only once. The sample consisted of blood. The receptors were gathered from a woman aged 18-29 years in good health.

This clonotype was counted a few times. Possible read error: a much larger clone is one base away. V and J are TRBV7-2 and TRBJ2-5; 11 bases match TRBD1. After removal of 7 bases from V and 4 bases from J, the junction contained 8 bases not matched to a gene. The CDR3 runs 15 residues. Germline loops: CDR1 SGHTA, CDR2 FQGNSA. CDR3 DNA sequence: TGTGCCAGCACCGCGGACAGGGGGCTTAGAGAGACCCAGTACTTC. Protein: CASTADRGLRETQYF.

The V call is TRBV28, the J call TRBJ1-2, with D unresolved. Germline CDR1 MDHEN, CDR2 SYDVKM. The CDR3 sequence is 14 residues long. V gave up 3 bases and J gave up 2 bases, with 10 bases separating them. CDR3 residues: CASSLVESNYGYTF. The CDR3 DNA is TGTGCCAGCAGTTTGGTGGAATCAAACTATGGCTACACCTTC.

This clonotype has just a few counts. A much larger clonotype is one base distant, so this may be a read error. This chain uses TRBV6-5 with TRBJ2-1, with D hard to call. Trimming took off 2 bases at V and 0 bases at J, with 8 bases between the two ends. The CDR3 extends over 15 amino acids. Germline loops: CDR1 MNHEY, CDR2 SVGAGI. The CDR3: CASSYGSTSYNEQFF. The CDR3 DNA follows: TGTGCCAGCAGTTACGGGTCTACCTCCTACAATGAGCAGTTCTTC.

This clonotype appeared a few times. The V and J genes are TRBV5-1 and TRBJ2-1, with D uncertain. The CDR3 spans 17 residues. Trimming removed 0 bases from V and 0 bases from J, with 13 bases in between. Germline-derived CDR1 and CDR2 are SGHRS and YFSETQ. The CDR3, as DNA: TGCGCCAGCAGCTTGGTACTGCGGCAGAGCTCCTACAATGAGCAGTTCTTC. This gives the protein CASSLVLRQSSYNEQFF. Full variable domain (missing parts from reference TRBV5-1 and TRBJ2-1): KAGVTQTPRYLIKTRGQQVTLSCSPISGHRSVSWYQQTPGQGLQFLFEYFSETQRNKGNFPGRFSGRQFSNSRSEMNVSTLELGDSALYLCASSLVLRQSSYNEQFFGPGTRLTVL.

This chain joins TRBV20-1 and TRBJ1-2, with no clear D. Trimming left V 0 bases short and J 4 bases short, with 9 bases between. Per germline, CDR1 DFQATT and CDR2 SNEGSKA (reference sequence). This CDR3 comprises 13 residues. CDR3 coding DNA: TGCAGTGCTAGAGAGGACGATGGCTATGGCTACACCTTC. Translation gives CSAREDDGYGYTF.

The chain recombines TRBV9 with TRBJ1-4, with TRBD1 matching over 8 bases. V shed 0 bases and J 0 bases; nucleotides not matched to a gene: 1. This CDR3 has 16 amino acids. Germline CDR1 SGDLS, CDR2 YYNGEE. In DNA, the CDR3 is TGTGCCAGCAGCGTAGGGACAGGGACAACTAATGAAAAACTGTTTTTT. Translating gives CASSVGTGTTNEKLFF. Supplemented by reference TRBV9 and TRBJ1-4, the full variable domain reads DSGVTQTPKHLITATGQRVTLRCSPRSGDLSVYWYQQSLDQGLQFLIQYYNGEERAKGNILERFSAQQFPDLHSELNLSSLELGDSALYFCASSVGTGTTNEKLFFGSGTQLSVL.

V is TRBV7-8 and J is TRBJ2-7; perhaps D is TRBD1 or TRBD2 (5 bases each). The CDR3 has 18 amino acids. In germline, CDR1 is SGHVS, CDR2 FQNEAQ. Trimming removed 4 bases at V and 7 bases at J, with 29 bases between. This CDR3 reads CASSSSKSPGPASGEQYF. CDR3 DNA: TGTGCCAGCAGCTCTAGCAAGAGTCCGGGACCGGCGTCTGGGGAGCAGTACTTC.

The chain couples TRBV7-9 to TRBJ2-7, with TRBD2 matching over 11 bases. The germline V gene has CDR1 SEHNR and CDR2 FQNEAQ (reference sequence). The CDR3 has 15 amino acids. The V gene end was trimmed by 2 bases and the J gene end by 5 bases; junction bases not matched to a gene: 5. The CDR3 loop reads CASSLKTSGRNEQYF. CDR3 nucleotides: TGTGCCAGCAGCTTAAAAACTAGCGGGAGAAACGAGCAGTACTTC.

This chain joins TRBV19 and TRBJ1-3; D gene uncertain. The CDR3 has 13 residues. The V gene's germline CDR1 is LNHDA and CDR2 SQIVND (reference sequence). V was shortened by 7 bases and J by 6 bases, with 13 bases between the two germline ends. CDR3 nucleotide sequence: TGTGCCAGTAAAAGTTGGCCGGCAAACACCATATATTTT. It translates to CASKSWPANTIYF.

This chain uses TRBV11-2 with TRBJ2-1, with a possible D match to TRBD2 (5 bases). Trimming left V 5 bases short and J 8 bases short, with 16 bases between. CDR3 size: 14 residues. CDR1 SGHAT and CDR2 FQNNGV come from the germline V gene. The CDR3 protein is CASSVRAAVDEQFF. In DNA form, the CDR3 reads TGTGCCAGCAGCGTACGAGCGGCCGTGGATGAGCAGTTCTTC.

Worth noting for this clonotype: A much larger clone sits a single nucleotide away, making a read error possible. V is TRBV5-1 and J is TRBJ2-1, with 8 bases fitting TRBD2. In germline, CDR1 is SGHRS, CDR2 YFSETQ. CDR3 length: 16 amino acids. The CDR3 sequence: CAGSLDGTSGYNEQFF. The CDR3 DNA is TGCGCCGGCAGCTTGGACGGGACTAGTGGGTACAATGAGCAGTTCTTC.

Turning to this clonotype: One end of the junction varies from germline; a read error may be responsible. The gene calls are TRBV7-2 and TRBJ2-7; 12 positions agree with TRBD2. The germline CDR1 and CDR2 sequences are SGHTA and FQGNSA. The CDR3 loop spans 15 amino acids. The CDR3 reads CAGSRRTSGTYEQYF. The CDR3 bases are TGTGCCGGCAGCCGCAGGACTAGCGGGACCTACGAGCAGTACTTC.